One sample yielded the 28 T cell receptor beta chains listed below, sequenced in a study of type 1 regulatory T cells. TCRdb re-derived calls from the reads in MiXCR, one entry per CDR3 protein. The data show approximately 19,000 distinct CDR3 sequences, 9.5% to 13% seen once. Sequencing was done on a sample of CD4+ T cells, either the whole sample or a sorted fraction (not recorded which). All receptors come from a human donor in good health.

This clonotype has a count of ten or more. The chain links TRBV27 to TRBJ2-7; 16 bases match TRBD2. CDR1 is MNHEY, CDR2 SMNVEV, per germline (reference sequence). CDR3 length: 16 residues. V was clipped by 5 bases and J by 6 bases; unmatched bases: 7. This CDR3 is CASSPRGLAGGPEQYF. The CDR3 DNA reads as TGTGCCAGCAGTCCCCGGGGACTAGCGGGAGGGCCCGAGCAGTACTTC.

This clonotype was observed a handful of times. The rearrangement links TRBV7-3 to TRBJ2-3; 9 nucleotides align to TRBD2. The ends lost 0 bases at V and 2 bases at J; junction bases unmatched: 6. The CDR3 loop spans 17 amino acids. CDR1 is SGHTA and CDR2 is FQGTGA in the germline V gene. CDR3 nucleotide sequence: TGTGCCAGCAGCTTAACGGCAACTAGCGGGTTCACAGATACGCAGTATTTT. Translating gives CASSLTATSGFTDTQYF.

This clonotype was observed at least ten times. The rearrangement links TRBV28 to TRBJ2-1; TRBD2 matches 8 bases. This CDR3 spans 15 amino acids. Germline CDR1 reads MDHEN; CDR2 reads SYDVKM. The trim removed 7 bases at V and 4 bases at J, leaving 9 bases unmatched. This CDR3 is CASTLLLAGYNEQFF. The CDR3 bases are TGTGCCAGCACCCTTTTGTTAGCGGGATACAATGAGCAGTTCTTC.

This rearrangement joins TRBV20-1 to TRBJ1-3; D gene ambiguous. The CDR3 length is 15 residues. V was cut by 0 bases and J by 0 bases, with 9 bases left in between. Germline V CDR1 and CDR2: DFQATT, SNEGSKA (reference sequence). The chain's CDR3 is CSARDGKNSGNTIYF. For the CDR3, the DNA is TGCAGTGCTAGAGACGGGAAAAACTCTGGAAACACCATATATTTT.

Ten or more counts support this clonotype. V is TRBV20-1 and J is TRBJ2-7; the D gene is possibly TRBD2 (6 bases). Per the germline V gene, CDR1 is DFQATT and CDR2 is SNEGSKA (reference sequence). The V and J ends lost 5 bases and 2 bases respectively, with 13 bases between them. This CDR3 contains 13 residues. The CDR3 nucleotides read TGCAGTGCTCGCCCCGGGACTCCCTACGAGCAGTACTTC. Translating it yields CSARPGTPYEQYF.

This clonotype is termed medium-sized (0.01 to 0.1%). This chain connects TRBV5-1 to TRBJ2-7; 11 nucleotides agree with TRBD1. J gave up 5 bases and V 0 bases, and 4 bases lay outside the gene matches. The CDR3 spans 15 residues. Germline V CDR1 and CDR2: SGHRS, YFSETQ. The CDR3 is CASSLEGQGVHEQYF. CDR3 bases: TGCGCCAGCAGCTTGGAGGGACAGGGGGTCCACGAGCAGTACTTC.

A few counts support this clonotype. V is TRBV28 and J is TRBJ1-6, with D possibly matching TRBD1 (5 bases). V lost 1 base, J lost 8 bases, and 12 bases lay in between. Looked up from germline, CDR1 is MDHEN and CDR2 is SYDVKM. There are 15 residues in the CDR3. DNA of the CDR3: TGTGCCAGCAGTTTATTGGGCAGGGAGGATTCACCCCTCCACTTT. Translated, it gives CASSLLGREDSPLHF.

At least ten counts were recorded for this clonotype. The chain carries TRBV18 and TRBJ2-5; D is ambiguous. V gave up 6 bases and J gave up 7 bases, with 15 bases separating them. Germline values: CDR1 KGHSH, CDR2 LQKENI. The CDR3 consists of 13 residues. The DNA of the CDR3 is TGTGCCAGCTCCCCTAATGACGCAACGACCCAGTACTTC. Encoded protein: CASSPNDATTQYF.

This clonotype was counted ten times or more. The CDR3 DNA is TGTGCCAGCATTCGACTAGCGGACACCGGGGAGCTGTTTTTT. The encoded protein is CASIRLADTGELFF. The chain is built from TRBV6-2 or TRBV6-3 and TRBJ2-2, with 9 bases identical to TRBD2. Germline V CDR1 and CDR2: MNHEY, SVGEGT. There are 14 residues in the CDR3. V was clipped by 7 bases and J by 3 bases; unmatched bases: 3.

The sample holds a few counts of this clonotype. The chain carries TRBV3-1 and TRBJ2-1; D is unresolved. Per germline, CDR1 LGHDT and CDR2 YNNKEL (reference sequence). V lost 4 bases, J lost 5 bases, and 15 bases lay in between. The CDR3 is 15 amino acids. The CDR3 protein is CASSPSWTVNNEQFF. CDR3 nucleotide sequence: TGTGCCAGCAGCCCCTCTTGGACGGTGAACAATGAGCAGTTCTTC.

This clonotype was found many times. The V gene is TRBV29-1, the J gene TRBJ2-7; 9 nucleotides agree with TRBD1. The V and J ends lost 6 bases and 6 bases, in that order; junction bases with no gene match: 3. The CDR3 totals 11 residues. Per the germline V gene, CDR1 is SQVTM and CDR2 is ANQGSEA. In nucleotides, the CDR3 is TGCAGCGTAGGACAGGGGAGCGAGCAGTACTTC. It specifies CSVGQGSEQYF.

This clonotype was counted a few times. The rearrangement joins TRBV15 to TRBJ1-1; a weak D match, TRBD1 (6 bases). The CDR3 has 15 amino acids. Germline V gene lookup returns CDR1 LNHNV and CDR2 YYDKDF (reference sequence). V was clipped by 0 bases and J by 4 bases, with 12 bases between them. The DNA of the CDR3 is TGTGCCACCAGCAGAGATAGGGGGGTGGGCACTGAAGCTTTCTTT. Translated, it gives CATSRDRGVGTEAFF.

By share of the sample, this clonotype is medium-sized. The chain links TRBV5-8 to TRBJ2-7, with a possible D match to TRBD1 (5 bases). The CDR3 extends over 16 amino acids. The ends were cut back, 6 bases at V and 2 bases at J, with 21 bases in the middle. Germline lookup yields CDR1 SGHTS and CDR2 YDEGEE. CDR3: CASTPFIRTRTYEQYF. For the CDR3, the DNA is TGTGCCAGCACCCCTTTTATCAGGACACGGACCTACGAGCAGTACTTC.

The J gene is TRBJ1-6, the V gene TRBV6-1; D gene uncertain. V lost 5 bases, J lost 7 bases, and 9 bases lay in between. CDR3 length: 13 residues. Per germline, CDR1 MNHNS and CDR2 SASEGT. CDR3 loop: CASSTGLNSPLHF. For the CDR3, the DNA is TGTGCCAGCAGTACGGGCCTCAATTCACCCCTCCACTTT.

In this sample, this clonotype is medium-sized (0.01 to 0.1%). This chain connects TRBV9 to TRBJ1-6; D possibly corresponds to TRBD1 (5 bases). Germline V CDR1 and CDR2: SGDLS, YYNGEE. The CDR3 runs to 15 residues. Trimming removed 5 bases at V and 7 bases at J, with 16 bases between. The CDR3 region has the DNA TGTGCCAGCAGTGGAGCCGGGACGAGAAATTCACCCCTCCACTTT. Translated, it gives CASSGAGTRNSPLHF.

This clonotype was observed a handful of times. A junction boundary mismatches the germline segment, possibly from a read error. The V and J genes are TRBV20-1 and TRBJ2-7, with TRBD2 as a possible D gene (5 bases). Germline CDR1 DFQATT, CDR2 SNEGSKA (reference sequence). This CDR3 is built from 16 residues. The CDR3 loop is CSARTILGRGNYEQYF. In nucleotides, the CDR3 is TGCAGCGCTAGAACAATACTAGGACGGGGAAACTACGAGCAGTACTTC.

This clonotype came up many times. The V call is TRBV20-1, the J call TRBJ2-2, with TRBD2 matching 10 bases. CDR3 length: 14 amino acids. The germline V gene encodes CDR1 DFQATT and CDR2 SNEGSKA (reference sequence). Germline trimming cut 3 bases from V and 7 bases from J; bases unmatched to any gene: 5. The CDR3 sequence: CSARSGRAVGELFF. CDR3 DNA: TGCAGTGCTAGGAGCGGGAGGGCCGTCGGGGAGCTGTTTTTT.

In its sample, this clonotype was seen many times. The J gene is TRBJ2-7, the V gene TRBV28; TRBD2 might be the D (6 bases). The germline V gene has CDR1 MDHEN and CDR2 SYDVKM. The CDR3 contains 16 residues. V was pared by 7 bases and J by 7 bases, with 26 bases between. This CDR3 is CASKFTSEDSSGEQYF. CDR3 nucleotide sequence: TGTGCCAGCAAATTCACGTCGGAAGACTCGAGCGGGGAGCAGTACTTC.

This clonotype is medium-sized by share. The rearrangement uses TRBV20-1 and TRBJ2-2; 9 bases map to TRBD2. This CDR3 has 14 amino acids. J gave up 2 bases and V 3 bases, and 1 base lay outside the gene matches. Germline lookup yields CDR1 DFQATT and CDR2 SNEGSKA (reference sequence). The CDR3 nucleotides are TGCAGTGCTAGGACTAGCGGTAACACCGGGGAGCTGTTTTTT. It is translated as CSARTSGNTGELFF.

In this sample, this clonotype is medium-sized. The chain couples TRBV28 to TRBJ1-5; 8 nucleotides agree with TRBD1. Germline V gene data show CDR1 as MDHEN and CDR2 as SYDVKM. CDR3 size: 15 residues. V shed 8 bases and J 4 bases; nucleotides not matched to a gene: 10. The CDR3 DNA is TGTGCCAGCGTGGCCTCGACAGGGGAAAATCAGCCCCAGCATTTT. Translation: CASVASTGENQPQHF.

V and J are TRBV7-2 and TRBJ1-3; TRBD1 might be the D (6 bases). The CDR3 has 14 residues. Germline CDR1 SGHTA, CDR2 FQGNSA. The V and J ends lost 5 bases and 4 bases respectively, with 12 bases between them. The DNA for the CDR3 is TGTGCCAGCAGCCCCAGGGGAGACGGAAACACCATATATTTT. Residues: CASSPRGDGNTIYF.

This clonotype is termed medium-sized. The J gene is TRBJ2-4, the V gene TRBV3-1, with D maybe TRBD1 (5 bases). Germline V lookup: CDR1 LGHDT, CDR2 YNNKEL (reference sequence). V gave up 2 bases and J gave up 0 bases, with 11 bases separating them. The CDR3 is 16 residues long. CDR3 coding DNA: TGTGCCAGCAGCCAAAGGGGCTCTATAGCCAAAAACATTCAGTACTTC. Amino acids: CASSQRGSIAKNIQYF.

This clonotype showed up many times. V usage is TRBV28 and J usage is TRBJ2-4; possible D gene TRBD1, 5 bases. This CDR3 contains 15 residues. The V gene's germline CDR1 is MDHEN and CDR2 SYDVKM. Trimming took 4 bases from V and 0 from J, leaving 10 bases between them. CDR3 in amino acids: CASSYSTVAKNIQYF. The CDR3 DNA follows: TGTGCCAGCAGTTATTCGACAGTAGCCAAAAACATTCAGTACTTC.

This clonotype came up a few times. The V and J genes are TRBV20-1 and TRBJ1-1; D remains ambiguous. The CDR3 is 12 residues long. The V gene's germline CDR1 is DFQATT and CDR2 SNEGSKA (reference sequence). The V and J ends lost 3 bases and 3 bases respectively, with 8 bases between them. CDR3 residues: CSARRPDTEAFF. DNA for the CDR3: TGCAGTGCTAGGAGGCCGGACACTGAAGCTTTCTTT.

In this sample, this clonotype turned up a few times. CDR3 coding DNA: TGTGCCAGCAGGTCCCGGACAGGGACCAATGAGCAGTTCTTC. Its protein is CASRSRTGTNEQFF. The chain carries TRBV6-6 and TRBJ2-1; TRBD1 aligns across 8 bases. V was pared by 6 bases and J by 6 bases, with 7 bases of the junction left unmatched. Germline values: CDR1 MNHNY, CDR2 SVGAGI (reference sequence). The CDR3 loop spans 14 amino acids.

By share, this clonotype ranks as medium-sized. The V call is TRBV24-1, the J call TRBJ2-5, with D unclear. V was trimmed by 7 bases and J by 1 base, leaving 6 bases between them. Per the germline V gene, CDR1 is KGHDR and CDR2 is SFDVKD. The CDR3 spans 12 residues. As DNA, the CDR3 is TGTGCCACCAGAGGGATCCAAGAGACCCAGTACTTC. Its protein is CATRGIQETQYF.

This clonotype is termed medium-sized. CDR3 in DNA: TGCAGTGCTAGTCCTAGCGGGAGCAACAATGAGCAGTTCTTC. Encoded protein: CSASPSGSNNEQFF. The chain has TRBV20-1 and TRBJ2-1, with 10 positions matching TRBD2. The CDR3 has 14 amino acids. Trimming cost V 3 bases and J 5 bases; bases outside gene matches: 4. Germline values: CDR1 DFQATT, CDR2 SNEGSKA (reference sequence).

This chain joins TRBV29-1 and TRBJ2-2; maybe TRBD2 (5 bases). Trimming removed 4 bases from V and 12 bases from J, with 21 bases in between. This CDR3 has 14 amino acids. Per the germline V gene, CDR1 is SQVTM and CDR2 is ANQGSEA. This chain's CDR3 is CSVGPGLRIGKLFF. CDR3 sequence (DNA): TGCAGCGTTGGGCCCGGACTCCGCATAGGGAAGCTGTTTTTT.